The source of this T cell receptor beta chain is a study of blood T cell repertoires in COVID-19. Looking at the study overall: Acute-phase and convalescent COVID-19 samples originated in the United States, Italy and Spain. T cells, B-cell-depleted T cells, or PBMCs supplied cDNA or gDNA.

V was trimmed by 0 bases and J by 0 bases, leaving 12 bases between them. The CDR3 runs 16 residues. Germline loops: CDR1 SGHDT, CDR2 YYEEEE. This clone was detected once. In the source study's methods: Using reference gene primer amplification, nucleated cell counts were estimated. TCRdb keeps only in-frame clones here, not all; method: immunoSEQ multiplex PCR. The V and J calls and clone size come from that table; D and trimming were worked out from the DNA. Of 200,000 or so clones listed, roughly 80% are singletons. Enrolled through a virtual design, the participants were between roughly 18 and 100 years of age and came from 24 US areas.

The sample was PBMCs or T cells enriched from blood (not recorded which). The receptor was isolated from a man in his forties who had recovered from COVID-19. The gene calls are TRBV5-6 and TRBJ2-5, with a tentative D call TRBD2 (7 bases). The DNA for the CDR3 is TGTGCCAGCAGCTTGGTTGGGGGGGCCAACCAAGAGACCCAGTACTTC. Amino acids: CASSLVGGANQETQYF.